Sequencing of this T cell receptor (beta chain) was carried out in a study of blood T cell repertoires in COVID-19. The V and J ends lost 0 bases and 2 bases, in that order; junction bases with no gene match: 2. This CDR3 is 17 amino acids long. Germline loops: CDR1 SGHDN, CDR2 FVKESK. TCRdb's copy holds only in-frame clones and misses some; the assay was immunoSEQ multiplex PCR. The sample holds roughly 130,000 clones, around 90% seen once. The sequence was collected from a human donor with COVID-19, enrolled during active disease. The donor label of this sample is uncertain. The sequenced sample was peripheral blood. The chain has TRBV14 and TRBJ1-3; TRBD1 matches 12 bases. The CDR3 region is CASSQDGTGGTGNTIYF. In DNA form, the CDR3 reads TGTGCCAGCAGCCAAGATGGGACAGGGGGCACTGGAAACACCATATATTTT.